This record looks at one T cell receptor (beta chain) sequence and its context. What it binds is unknown. The data belong to a study of T cells after yellow fever vaccination. Study-level results: FACS-sorted repertoires could harbor abundant contaminating bulk-population clonotypes. Most clones from primary vaccination resurfaced after the booster (approximately 95% CD4, 88% CD8). Secondary responses were weaker yet peaked faster, day 5 versus 15.

A universal primer site and UMIs were added as TCR cDNA was made by 5'RACE template switching. Using its own MiXCR run on the 5' RACE reads, TCRdb lists one record per CDR3 protein. Of 600,000 to 750,000 distinct CDR3 sequences detected, about 12% appear once; the ten largest clones hold 15%. This TCR derives from a man aged 30 to 45 who received the YFV17D yellow fever vaccine. The material was PBMCs, obtained on the day of the yellow fever booster vaccination.

This chain's CDR3 is CASSLETGSSYEQYF. The CDR3 DNA reads TGTGCCAGCAGCTTAGAGACGGGGAGCTCCTACGAGCAGTACTTC. The V call is TRBV7-2, the J call TRBJ2-7, with D possibly TRBD2 on 5 matching bases. The CDR3 runs to 15 residues. Germline V CDR1 and CDR2: SGHTA, FQGNSA. The germline V and J ends were trimmed by 1 base and 0 bases, with 10 bases remaining between them.